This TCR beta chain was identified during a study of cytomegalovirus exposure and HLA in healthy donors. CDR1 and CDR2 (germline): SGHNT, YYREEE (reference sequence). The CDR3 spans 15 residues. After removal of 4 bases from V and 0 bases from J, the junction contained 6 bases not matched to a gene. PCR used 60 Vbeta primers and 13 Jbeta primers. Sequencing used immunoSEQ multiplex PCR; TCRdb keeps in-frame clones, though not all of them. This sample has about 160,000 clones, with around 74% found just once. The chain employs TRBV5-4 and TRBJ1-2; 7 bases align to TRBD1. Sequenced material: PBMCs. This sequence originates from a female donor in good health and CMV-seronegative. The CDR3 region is CASSTGTVANYGYTF. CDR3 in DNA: TGTGCCAGCAGCACCGGGACAGTAGCTAACTATGGCTACACCTTC.